Included here is one T cell receptor beta chain sequence, with context. Its target is unknown. These data come from a study of cytomegalovirus exposure and HLA in healthy donors. Across the study: The roughly 130 validation repertoires were reported in a later analysis to have been generated on the same platform as the 500 to 700 first-cohort repertoires.

Clones were read by immunoSEQ multiplex PCR, and TCRdb kept only the in-frame ones, dropping some. The sample contains about 73,000 clones, approximately 95% of which appear only once. Regarding the study as a whole: For most TCR sequences rarity was the rule, although some public TCRs occurred in many donors. About 180 TCR beta chains were listed as cytomegalovirus-associated. According to a later analysis, TCR clusters from the first cohort tended to co-occur in the 100 to 150 validation repertoires.

The source of this sequence is a man between 18 and 29 years old in good health and CMV-seronegative. The specimen sequenced was PBMCs.

The CDR3 DNA sequence: TGTGCCAGCAGTTCCCCGGACAGCACCTACAATGAGCAGTTCTTC. Its protein product is CASSSPDSTYNEQFF. The gene calls are TRBV6-6 and TRBJ2-1, with D perhaps TRBD1 (6 bases). Trimming pared 4 bases from V and 2 bases from J, leaving 12 bases between. CDR1 is MNHNY and CDR2 is SVGAGI in the germline V gene (reference sequence). This CDR3 comprises 15 residues.